This T cell receptor (beta chain) was recovered during a study of early T cells in non-severe SARS-CoV-2 infection. Study overall: Bulk RNA from unsorted whole blood was sequenced; chains were unpaired. Study-wide points: Missing private and CD4 specificities, VDJdb matching favored anti-spike CD8 responses.

The CDR3 is made up of 13 amino acids. The V gene lost 1 base and the J gene lost 7 bases, with 8 bases spanning the gap. CDR1 GTSNPN and CDR2 SVGIG come from the germline V gene (reference sequence). Unique molecular identifiers tagged individual cDNA molecules. Each CDR3 protein is one row after TCRdb ran MiXCR on the 5' RACE reads. The sample lists 80,000 to 95,000 distinct CDR3 sequences, roughly 15% occurring once. Of note for this clonotype: Its antigen is unidentified.

The V gene is TRBV30, the J gene TRBJ1-6; possibly TRBD1 for D (5 bases). The receptor comes from an adult who was a healthcare worker with PCR-confirmed SARS-CoV-2 infection or an uninfected control (not recorded which). The sample consisted of whole blood. CDR3 sequence (DNA): TGTGCCTGGAGTGGACAGCAAAATTCACCCCTCCACTTT. It is translated as CAWSGQQNSPLHF.